This TCR beta chain was retrieved from a study of T cell responses to AZD1222 COVID-19 vaccine. For the study at large: Timing groups of about 4 and about 12 weeks for second doses were pooled. Study-wide results and caveats: Spike was spanned by vaccine-associated CD4 TCRs, with dominance at 160-218 and 743-854. As reported, nearly half of all spike-specific TCRs target variant regions that are unmutated. Compared with day 0, the breadth and depth of the Spike-specific TCR repertoire rose significantly after two doses of AZD1222.

Here immunoSEQ multiplex PCR was the method, and the copy in TCRdb shows in-frame clones only, minus some. The profile shows about 110,000 clones, almost 90% of them singletons. The CDR3 loop spans 14 amino acids. The germline V and J ends were trimmed by 3 bases and 2 bases, with 11 bases remaining between them. Germline V gene data show CDR1 as DFQATT and CDR2 as SNEGSKA (reference sequence). There are a few counts of this clone. Antigen: not known. The chain recombines TRBV20-1 with TRBJ2-1, with D hard to call. This TCR was sampled from an adult in good health. The sequences come from peripheral blood, collected on day 0 of AZD1222 vaccination. CDR3 bases: TGCAGTGCTAGTCTCGGACCCACCTACAATGAGCAGTTCTTC. Translated, it gives CSASLGPTYNEQFF.